Listed below are T cell receptor beta chains from one sample, sequenced in a study of OX40 agonist ivuxolimab in advanced cancers. Clones were sequenced by immunoSEQ multiplex PCR, and TCRdb holds only the in-frame ones, with some missing. The table records 35,000 to 40,000 clones, over 60% of them present only once. Sequences were derived from CD4+ or CD8+ T cells sorted from blood, sampled in a trial of the OX40 agonist ivuxolimab. Every receptor here comes from an adult with an advanced solid tumor such as melanoma, head and neck, liver or kidney cancer. Both conserved end residues are part of each CDR3. A D gene is named only where the DNA matches it firmly. Part of the rows lack a size; the others show once, few, many or a class for expanded clones.

-	15	TRBV4-1	-	TRBJ2-1	TGCGCCAGCAGCCGCCCTTCCGGGACTGGAAATGAGCAGTTCTTC	CASSRPSGTGNEQFF
-	12	TRBV5-1	few	TRBJ1-4	TGCGCCAGCAGCTTGAATAATGAAAAACTGTTTTTT	CASSLNNEKLFF
-	13	TRBV7-9	-	TRBJ2-5	TGTGCCAGCAGCCTCCGGTCTGAAGAGACCCAGTACTTC	CASSLRSEETQYF
-	14	TRBV7-9	-	TRBJ1-4	TGTGCCAGCAGCCAAACACCTTCGGGTGAAAAACTGTTTTTT	CASSQTPSGEKLFF
-	12	TRBV25-1	-	TRBJ2-5	TGTGCCAGCAGTGACCAAGGAGAGACCCAGTACTTC	CASSDQGETQYF
TRBD1	14	TRBV29-1	few	TRBJ2-2	TGCAGCGGCGGACAGGGAGGTAGCGCCGGGGAGCTGTTTTTT	CSGGQGGSAGELFF
-	16	TRBV28	-	TRBJ2-6	TGTGCCAGCAGCCCCTGGGTCGCTTCTGGGGCCAACGTCCTGACTTTC	CASSPWVASGANVLTF
TRBD1	13	TRBV27	-	TRBJ2-7	TGTGCCAGCAGGCGACAGGGCTCCTACGAGCAGTACTTC	CASRRQGSYEQYF
-	15	TRBV5-1	-	TRBJ2-5	TGCGCCAGCAGCCCGGCCCACAGGGACCAAGAGACCCAGTACTTC	CASSPAHRDQETQYF
-	15	TRBV18	-	TRBJ2-1	TGTGCCAGCTCACCGCAGGGGAATCTCTACAATGAGCAGTTCTTC	CASSPQGNLYNEQFF
TRBD1	15	TRBV5-4	-	TRBJ2-3	TGTGCCAGCAGAACTTGGACAGGGGGCACAGATACGCAGTATTTT	CASRTWTGGTDTQYF
-	16	TRBV5-5	-	TRBJ2-5	TGTGCCAGCAGTCCCGGACGTGGGGGTATCCAAGAGACCCAGTACTTC	CASSPGRGGIQETQYF
TRBD1	12	TRBV10-3	-	TRBJ2-7	TGTGCCATCTCAGGGGGAGACTACGAGCAGTACTTC	CAISGGDYEQYF
-	12	TRBV14	medium-sized	TRBJ2-5	TGTGCCAGCAGCCCCCTAGGGGAGACCCAGTACTTC	CASSPLGETQYF
TRBD1	15	TRBV25-1	-	TRBJ1-2	TGTGCCAGCAGTGAATTCGGCAGACAGGGGAATGGCTACACCTTC	CASSEFGRQGNGYTF
TRBD2	17	TRBV7-9	-	TRBJ2-3	TGTGCCAGCAGCCAAAGTGCGGGAGGGATTAGCACAGATACGCAGTATTTT	CASSQSAGGISTDTQYF
TRBD2	17	TRBV7-9	once	TRBJ2-1	TGTGCCAGCAGCTTAGAGGCAGTCCGAGCGGGGAGGAGGGAGCAGTTCTTC	CASSLEAVRAGRREQFF
TRBD2	15	TRBV18	-	TRBJ2-2	TGTGCCAGCTCACCGGGACTAGCAAACACCGGGGAGCTGTTTTTT	CASSPGLANTGELFF
-	15	TRBV5-5	-	TRBJ2-1	TGTGCCAGCAGCGGGAGGGGACAGACCTACAATGAGCAGTTCTTC	CASSGRGQTYNEQFF
TRBD1	15	TRBV2	-	TRBJ1-1	TGTGCCAGCAGTGAAGACAGGACAGGTAACACTGAAGCTTTCTTT	CASSEDRTGNTEAFF
-	14	TRBV18	-	TRBJ2-7	TGTGCCAGCTCTACAGGTAATCCCTCCTACGAGCAGTACTTC	CASSTGNPSYEQYF
-	11	TRBV29-1	few	TRBJ1-1	TGCAGCGTTGTGGAGAACACTGAAGCTTTCTTT	CSVVENTEAFF
-	18	TRBV11-2	-	TRBJ1-1	TGTGCCAGCAGCTTAGAAGGGGCAACCAACCCCATGAACACTGAAGCTTTCTTT	CASSLEGATNPMNTEAFF
-	15	TRBV19	-	TRBJ2-7	TGTGCCAGTAGGGAGGGGGCCTTGGGGTCCTACGAGCAGTACTTC	CASREGALGSYEQYF
-	14	TRBV7-2	-	TRBJ1-2	TGTGCCAGCAGCCCCCTCCTAGAGTTTTATGGCTACACCTTC	CASSPLLEFYGYTF
-	11	TRBV25-1	-	TRBJ2-1	TGTGCCAGCAGTGACGTCGGAGAGCAGTTCTTC	CASSDVGEQFF
-	13	TRBV5-1	-	TRBJ1-1	TGCGCCAGCAGCTTCACAGAGAACACTGAAGCTTTCTTT	CASSFTENTEAFF
-	12	TRBV6-1	-	TRBJ1-2	TGTGCCAGCAGTACAGATAACTATGGCTACACCTTC	CASSTDNYGYTF
TRBD2	16	TRBV9	few	TRBJ2-3	TGTGCCAGCAGCCCCCGGACTAGCGGGGTCACAGATACGCAGTATTTT	CASSPRTSGVTDTQYF
TRBD1	15	TRBV28	-	TRBJ2-2	TGTGCCAGCAGACCGGACAGGGTGAGCACCGGGGAGCTGTTTTTT	CASRPDRVSTGELFF
-	15	TRBV5-1	once	TRBJ2-5	TGCGCCAGCAGCTTGGGGGCAGGCTCCGCGGAGACCCAGTACTTC	CASSLGAGSAETQYF
-	16	TRBV21-1	few	TRBJ2-7	TGTGCCAGCAGCACTGGGGACAGGGGGCCACCCTACGAGCAGTACTTC	CASSTGDRGPPYEQYF
TRBD2	14	TRBV18	medium-sized	TRBJ2-3	TGTGCCAGCTCAGGGACTAGCGGGAGCAATACGCAGTATTTT	CASSGTSGSNTQYF
TRBD1	15	TRBV5-1	-	TRBJ2-5	TGCGCCAGCAGTCCCGGGACAGAGATACAAGAGACCCAGTACTTC	CASSPGTEIQETQYF
-	15	TRBV25-1	-	TRBJ2-1	TGTGCCAGCAGTGATCTATTAGGAGAGGCCCGACCGCAGTTCTTC	CASSDLLGEARPQFF
TRBD2	16	TRBV28	-	TRBJ2-1	TGTGCCAGCAGCTCGACGGCGAGCGGGAAAAAGAATGAGCAGTTCTTC	CASSSTASGKKNEQFF